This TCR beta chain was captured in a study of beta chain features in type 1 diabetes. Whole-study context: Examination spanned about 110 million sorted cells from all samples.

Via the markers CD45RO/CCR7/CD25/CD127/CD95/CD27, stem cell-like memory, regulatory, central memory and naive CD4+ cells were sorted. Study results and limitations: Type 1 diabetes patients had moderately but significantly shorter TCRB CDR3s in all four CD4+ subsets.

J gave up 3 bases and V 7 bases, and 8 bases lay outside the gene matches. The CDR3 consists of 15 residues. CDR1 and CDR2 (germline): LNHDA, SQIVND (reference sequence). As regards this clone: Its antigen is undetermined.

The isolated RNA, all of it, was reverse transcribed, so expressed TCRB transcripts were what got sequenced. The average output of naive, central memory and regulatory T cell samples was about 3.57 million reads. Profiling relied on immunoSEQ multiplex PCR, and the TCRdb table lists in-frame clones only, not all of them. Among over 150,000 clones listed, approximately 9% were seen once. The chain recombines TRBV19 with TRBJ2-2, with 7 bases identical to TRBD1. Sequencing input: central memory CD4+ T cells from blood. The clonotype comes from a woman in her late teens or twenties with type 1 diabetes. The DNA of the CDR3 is TGTGCCAGTACCCAAAGGGACAGTTACACCGGGGAGCTGTTTTTT. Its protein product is CASTQRDSYTGELFF. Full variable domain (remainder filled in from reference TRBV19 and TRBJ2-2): DGGITQSPKYLFRKEGQNVTLSCEQNLNHDAMYWYRQDPGQGLRLIYYSQIVNDFQKGDIAEGYSVSREKKESFPLTVTSAQKNPTAFYLCASTQRDSYTGELFFGEGSRLTVL.